The 25 T cell receptor beta chains given below trace back to one sample, sequenced in a study of blood T cells in healthy people across ages. Through a sample-barcoded 5' primer and a J-beta primer mix, a second PCR was run for about 6 to 11 cycles. TCRdb redid the calling of the 5' RACE reads with MiXCR, one entry per CDR3 protein. The data hold about 1,500,000 distinct CDR3 sequences, with 28% observed a single time. Sequences were obtained from blood. The receptors shown here come from a woman aged 25 to 39 in good health.

This chain connects TRBV27 to TRBJ1-5, with D tentatively TRBD1 (5 bases). Trimming took off 3 bases at V and 5 bases at J, with 11 bases between the two ends. Germline-derived CDR1 and CDR2 are MNHEY and SMNVEV (reference sequence). The CDR3 length is 14 residues. CDR3: CASSFGGLDQPQHF. CDR3 in DNA: TGTGCCAGCAGTTTTGGGGGACTAGATCAGCCCCAGCATTTT.

This clonotype was counted ten times or more. One end of the junction is discordant with germline, which a read error may explain. The rearrangement uses TRBV12-3 or TRBV12-4 and TRBJ2-3; 9 bases match TRBD2. There are 14 residues in the CDR3. CDR3: CASSVAGVTDTQYF. CDR3 sequence (DNA): TGTGCCAGCAGTGTAGCGGGGGTCACAGATACGCAGTATTTT.

This clonotype was detected many times. The rearrangement links TRBV5-6 to TRBJ1-2; D remains unclear. Germline CDR1 reads SGHDT; CDR2 reads YYEEEE. Trimming removed 3 bases from V and 8 bases from J, with 20 bases in between. This CDR3 spans 15 amino acids. This chain's CDR3 is CASSSISRGPAGYTF. DNA of the CDR3: TGTGCCAGCAGCTCGATCTCCCGCGGCCCGGCAGGCTACACCTTC.

This clonotype was seen repeatedly, ten times or more. The rearrangement links TRBV7-2 to TRBJ2-5; a possible D gene is TRBD2 (6 bases). Per germline, CDR1 SGHTA and CDR2 FQGNSA. The CDR3 is made up of 14 amino acids. V lost 6 bases to trimming and J lost 1 base, with 12 bases between them. The CDR3 bases are TGTGCCAGCAGTTTATCTAGCGCCCAAGAGACCCAGTACTTC. Translated, it gives CASSLSSAQETQYF.

This clonotype showed up just a few times. The chain has TRBV20-1 and TRBJ1-2; no firm D call. The CDR3 is 12 residues long. The germline V and J ends were trimmed by 0 bases and 6 bases, with 8 bases remaining between them. Per the germline V gene, CDR1 is DFQATT and CDR2 is SNEGSKA (reference sequence). CDR3 sequence reads: CSARDFEDGYTF. CDR3 coding DNA: TGCAGTGCTAGAGATTTTGAAGATGGCTACACCTTC.

This clonotype showed up just a few times. The chain recombines TRBV28 with TRBJ2-1; 8 nucleotides agree with TRBD2. The germline gives CDR1 MDHEN, CDR2 SYDVKM. V shed 8 bases, J shed 4 bases, and the junction held 7 bases outside the gene matches. The CDR3 extends over 14 amino acids. CDR3 residues: CASLLAGGYNEQFF. The CDR3 DNA reads as TGTGCCAGCCTCCTCGCGGGGGGTTACAATGAGCAGTTCTTC.

This clonotype was counted ten times or more. CDR3 bases: TGTGCCAGCAGCTTGGCGGCCGGGGGAGCCCGAGGGACAAGGCAGTTCTTC. This codes for CASSLAAGGARGTRQFF. The V call is TRBV21-1, the J call TRBJ2-1; the D call TRBD1 from the table was never checked on the DNA. TRBV21-1 is deemed a pseudogene. CDR3 length equals 17 residues.

This clonotype was seen at least ten times. The rearrangement links TRBV6-2 or TRBV6-3 to TRBJ2-5, with a possible D match to TRBD2 (6 bases). Trimming removed 6 bases from V and 4 bases from J, with 15 bases in between. This CDR3 contains 14 residues. Germline V gene data show CDR1 as MNHEY and CDR2 as SVGEGT. The CDR3 reads CASRMGTGGETQYF. In DNA, the CDR3 is TGTGCCAGCAGAATGGGGACCGGGGGAGAGACCCAGTACTTC.

This clonotype was detected only a few times. The gene calls are TRBV7-9 and TRBJ2-1, with 9 bases identical to TRBD1. CDR3 size: 16 residues. J was trimmed by 5 bases and V by 0 bases; bases with no gene match: 5. Per germline, CDR1 SEHNR and CDR2 FQNEAQ (reference sequence). The DNA of the CDR3 is TGTGCCAGCAGCTTAGCCGGGACAGGGCTCAACAATGAGCAGTTCTTC. Translation: CASSLAGTGLNNEQFF.

The chain joins TRBV5-1 to TRBJ1-5; D is perhaps TRBD1 (5 bases). V gave up 4 bases and J gave up 1 base, with 15 bases separating them. Germline V gene data show CDR1 as SGHRS and CDR2 as YFSETQ. The CDR3 totals 16 residues. The CDR3 sequence is CASSQDAWDSNQPQHF. As DNA, the CDR3 is TGCGCCAGCAGCCAAGATGCGTGGGACAGCAATCAGCCCCAGCATTTT.

CDR3 DNA sequence: TGTGCCAGCAGCTTATATCTGACAGAGGGCGGGGAGCTGTTTTTT. It yields the protein CASSLYLTEGGELFF. The J gene is TRBJ2-2, the V gene TRBV5-5; D is possibly TRBD1 or TRBD2 (5 bases each). Trimming shortened V by 2 bases and J by 7 bases, and 15 bases separated the two germline ends. The germline V gene has CDR1 SGHKS and CDR2 YYEKEE (reference sequence). The CDR3 runs 15 residues.

This clonotype appeared a few times. The chain uses TRBV12-3 or TRBV12-4 and TRBJ2-3; 9 nucleotides agree with TRBD2. The CDR3 has 15 amino acids. V dropped 2 bases and J dropped 4; count of bases not matched to a gene: 4. The CDR3 nucleotides read TGTGCCAGCAGTTTATTAGCGGGAGTGGCAGATACGCAGTATTTT. Protein sequence: CASSLLAGVADTQYF.

This clonotype was recorded a few times. A read error may be the cause here, since a much bigger clone is one base away. The gene calls are TRBV29-1 and TRBJ2-1, with D unclear. This CDR3 is 13 amino acids long. Deletions cut 0 bases from V and 9 bases from J, with 12 bases between. Germline V gene data show CDR1 as SQVTM and CDR2 as ANQGSEA. CDR3 bases: TGCAGCGTTGAAGATTGGAAGATCAGTGAGCAGTTCTTC. It is translated as CSVEDWKISEQFF.

The sample holds a few counts of this clonotype. This chain uses TRBV7-8 with TRBJ1-2; D remains unclear. Germline V gives CDR1 SGHVS, CDR2 FQNEAQ. This CDR3 is built from 14 residues. With 0 bases removed from V and 8 bases from J, the gap between germline ends came to 13 bases. This CDR3 reads CASSLASDAGGYTF. The CDR3 DNA follows: TGTGCCAGCAGCTTAGCGTCGGATGCCGGGGGCTACACCTTC.

Comment on this clonotype: A read error may be the cause here, since a much bigger clone is one base away. V gene TRBV12-3 or TRBV12-4 combines with J gene TRBJ1-2; TRBD1 agrees at 7 bases. The CDR3 totals 12 residues. This CDR3 reads CACSAGGYGYTF. CDR3 DNA sequence: TGTGCCTGCAGCGCAGGGGGTTATGGCTACACCTTC.

This clonotype was found a few times. The chain links TRBV20-1 to TRBJ2-3; no reliable D call. This CDR3 comprises 12 residues. From germline, CDR1 is DFQATT and CDR2 SNEGSKA (reference sequence). The V and J ends lost 5 bases and 2 bases respectively, with 8 bases between them. The CDR3 coding sequence is TGCAGTGCTCCTCGAGACACAGATACGCAGTATTTT. Protein sequence: CSAPRDTDTQYF.

This sequence joins TRBV20-1 and TRBJ2-7; 10 positions match TRBD2. The CDR3 runs to 15 residues. Germline lookup yields CDR1 DFQATT and CDR2 SNEGSKA (reference sequence). Germline trimming cut 4 bases from V and 2 bases from J; bases unmatched to any gene: 8. The CDR3, as DNA: TGCAGTGCTAAACGCCGGACTAGCGGTACCTACGAGCAGTACTTC. Translation gives CSAKRRTSGTYEQYF.

This clonotype was seen at least ten times. The chain employs TRBV29-1 and TRBJ1-2, with D perhaps TRBD1 (6 bases). CDR1 SQVTM and CDR2 ANQGSEA come from the germline V gene. Trimming removed 7 bases at V and 5 bases at J, with 14 bases between. The CDR3 totals 12 residues. The CDR3 sequence is CSGFTQGYGYTF. CDR3 coding DNA: TGCAGCGGGTTCACACAGGGTTATGGCTACACCTTC.

There are many counts of this clonotype. The chain is built from TRBV20-1 and TRBJ2-5; D unresolved. CDR1 and CDR2 (germline): DFQATT, SNEGSKA (reference sequence). Trimming removed 0 bases at V and 2 bases at J, with 10 bases between. The length of the CDR3 is 14 residues. The DNA for the CDR3 is TGCAGTGCTAGAGATGTAGGTACACAAGAGACCCAGTACTTC. Translation: CSARDVGTQETQYF.

V usage is TRBV3-1 and J usage is TRBJ1-1; tentative D call: TRBD1 (5 bases). Deletions cut 4 bases from V and 1 base from J, with 10 bases between. The germline CDR1 and CDR2 sequences are LGHDT and YNNKEL (reference sequence). This CDR3 contains 14 residues. The CDR3 bases are TGTGCCAGCAGCCCGATTACAGGGAACACTGAAGCTTTCTTT. Translated, it gives CASSPITGNTEAFF.

This clonotype was picked up a small number of times. The V call is TRBV2, the J call TRBJ1-1; D not certain. The CDR3 is made up of 13 amino acids. CDR1 is SNHLY, CDR2 FYNNEI, per germline. Between the trimmed V and J ends, which lost 6 bases and 1 base, there was a span of 9 bases. The CDR3 sequence is CASSRDKNTEAFF. DNA of the CDR3: TGTGCCAGCAGCCGAGACAAGAACACTGAAGCTTTCTTT.

This clonotype was seen ten or more times. The V call is TRBV7-9, the J call TRBJ2-7, with D possibly being TRBD1 (5 bases). V dropped 1 base and J dropped 2 bases, with 9 bases sitting between them. Per germline, CDR1 SEHNR and CDR2 FQNEAQ (reference sequence). This CDR3 is built from 14 residues. The CDR3 region is CASSLVRTPYEQYF. The CDR3 DNA sequence: TGTGCCAGCAGCTTAGTAAGGACACCCTACGAGCAGTACTTC.

Only a few counts were recorded for this clonotype. J is TRBJ2-7 and V is TRBV18; D gene ambiguous. This CDR3 is 15 amino acids long. The V gene's germline CDR1 is KGHSH and CDR2 LQKENI. Trimming removed 4 bases from V and 0 bases from J, with 13 bases in between. The CDR3 coding sequence is TGTGCCAGCTCACGAAGGGCAGCTCTCTCCTACGAGCAGTACTTC. It specifies CASSRRAALSYEQYF.

A word on this clonotype: With a much larger clone just one base away, this may be a read error. The chain is built from TRBV29-1 and TRBJ2-5; D is ambiguous. The V gene's germline CDR1 is SQVTM and CDR2 ANQGSEA. The CDR3 length is 16 residues. CDR3 DNA sequence: TGCAGCGTTGACTTCTGGGTTGAGTTTGGCCAAGAGACCCAGGACTTC. Translation gives CSVDFWVEFGQETQDF.

The table lists this clonotype with many counts. The chain uses TRBV29-1 and TRBJ2-5; no clear D gene. CDR1 is SQVTM and CDR2 is ANQGSEA in the germline V gene. The CDR3 runs 14 residues. V was clipped by 4 bases and J by 4 bases, with 16 bases between them. CDR3: CSVGFRVFGETQYF. Written as DNA, the CDR3 is TGCAGCGTTGGGTTTCGCGTCTTTGGAGAGACCCAGTACTTC. The full variable domain, with the rest looked up from reference TRBV29-1 and TRBJ2-5, is SAVISQKPSRDICQRGTSLTIQCQVDSQVTMMFWYRQQPGQSLTLIATANQGSEATYESGFVIDKFPISRPNLTFSTLTVSNMSPEDSSIYLCSVGFRVFGETQYFGPGTRLLVL.